This TCR beta chain was captured by sequencing in a study of cytomegalovirus exposure and HLA in healthy donors. At the level of the study: The 120 validation repertoires, a later analysis reported, used the same platform as the 550 to 700 repertoires from the first cohort.

V gave up 2 bases and J gave up 0 bases; unmatched junction bases: 6. The CDR3 length is 15 residues. The germline V gene encodes CDR1 GTSNPN and CDR2 SVGIG (reference sequence). A remark on this clone: Antigen unknown.

The study, taken as a whole, reports: Reported results showed that the classifier diagnosed cytomegalovirus status with high specificity and sensitivity. Cytomegalovirus association was listed for about 180 TCR beta chains. Through in vitro validation, a few CMV-associated chains were shown to be specific for CMV antigens.

This table comes from immunoSEQ multiplex PCR, and its TCRdb copy is limited to in-frame clones, with some not included. Among about 120,000 clones, around 89% were seen once, and the ten largest hold about 6%. The sequence was obtained from a woman aged 18-29 years in good health and CMV-seropositive. V gene TRBV30 combines with J gene TRBJ2-7, with TRBD2 matching over 8 bases. Material for sequencing was PBMCs. The CDR3 reads CAWSPRGGLSYEQYF. As DNA, the CDR3 is TGTGCCTGGAGTCCTCGGGGGGGGCTCTCCTACGAGCAGTACTTC.